This T cell receptor beta chain stems from a study of blood T cell repertoires in COVID-19. In the study's own analysis: Scientists estimated how many nucleated cells there were by amplifying reference gene primers. The method was immunoSEQ multiplex PCR; TCRdb's version includes in-frame clones alone and lacks a portion of them. Clone size and V and J calls were adopted from that table, with D and trimming inferred from the DNA. The repertoire holds 360,000 or so clones, with about nine tenths as singletons. The trim removed 1 base at V and 5 bases at J, leaving 11 bases unmatched. Germline assignment: CDR1 SGHVS and CDR2 FNYEAQ. The length of the CDR3 is 16 residues. The participants were between about 18 and 90 years old and came from some 25 US areas. A COVID-19 case had been met by exposed participants during the 2 weeks before study entry.

The V gene is TRBV7-6, the J gene TRBJ2-7; 7 bases map to TRBD2. The sample comprised PBMCs or T cells enriched from blood (not recorded which). The sequence was obtained from a woman aged 25 to 45 who had been exposed to COVID-19. The CDR3 region has the DNA TGTGCCAGCAGCTTAGTGGCGGGAGTAGGTAAGGACGAGCAGTACTTC. This codes for CASSLVAGVGKDEQYF.